Listed here are 6 T cell receptor beta chains from one sample, sequenced in a study of blood T cells in healthy people across ages. A sample-barcoded 5' primer and a J-beta primer mix were used in a second PCR of about 7 to 12 cycles. TCRdb used MiXCR to reprocess the 5' RACE reads, holding one entry per CDR3 protein. This sample yields around 1.5 million distinct CDR3 sequences, of which around 55% are seen a single time; under 8.5% belongs to the top ten. The sequencing input was blood. Receptors originate from a man between 18 and 35 years old in good health.

CDR3 region: CASSLTGSLYGYTF. CDR3 coding DNA: TGTGCCAGCAGCTTAACAGGGTCCCTATATGGCTACACCTTC. The gene calls are TRBV7-2 and TRBJ1-2; D might be TRBD1 (6 bases). Looked up from germline, CDR1 is SGHTA and CDR2 is FQGNSA. The CDR3 sequence is 14 residues long. Trimming removed 2 bases from V and 5 bases from J, with 12 bases in between.

This clonotype showed up just once. J is TRBJ1-1 and V is TRBV7-2, with 7 bases identical to TRBD1. The J segment lost 0 bases and the V segment lost 4 bases, leaving 11 bases of the junction unmatched. In germline, CDR1 is SGHTA, CDR2 FQGNSA. The CDR3 spans 17 residues. CDR3 sequence: CASSSNAGQIMNTEAFF. The CDR3 region has the DNA TGTGCCAGCAGCTCGAACGCGGGACAGATCATGAACACTGAAGCTTTCTTT. Complete variable domain (other parts from reference TRBV7-2 and TRBJ1-1): GAGVSQSPSNKVTEKGKDVELRCDPISGHTALYWYRQSLGQGLEFLIYFQGNSAPDKSGLPSDRFSAERTGGSVSTLTIQRTQQEDSAVYLCASSSNAGQIMNTEAFFGQGTRLTVV.

The chain uses TRBV11-2 and TRBJ2-1; D remains ambiguous. Germline CDR1 and CDR2: SGHAT and FQNNGV. Trimming removed 3 bases from V and 12 bases from J, with 12 bases in between. The CDR3 covers 12 residues. CDR3 nucleotides: TGTGCCAGCAGCTTCCTAAGGTCAGGGCAGTTCTTC. As protein: CASSFLRSGQFF.

The chain is built from TRBV6-6 and TRBJ1-6; unclear D gene. The CDR3 covers 13 residues. Germline CDR1 reads MNHNY; CDR2 reads SVGAGI (reference sequence). The V and J ends lost 6 bases and 8 bases respectively, with 11 bases between them. CDR3 in DNA: TGTGCCAGCAGGTCCCAGGACCATTCACCCCTCCACTTT. This gives the protein CASRSQDHSPLHF.

The J gene is TRBJ2-5, the V gene TRBV20-1; TRBD2 aligns across 13 bases. The J call may be faulty, since TRBJ2-7 better matches the DNA end. The germline CDR1 and CDR2 sequences are DFQATT and SNEGSKA (reference sequence). This CDR3 contains 15 residues. The CDR3 DNA is TGCAGTGCCCCGAAGGGGACTAGCGGGATGGGCGAGCAGTACTTC. Its protein is CSAPKGTSGMGEQYF.

The genes are TRBV28 and TRBJ2-3, with 11 bases lining up with TRBD2. The CDR3 runs 14 residues. V was pared by 6 bases and J by 9 bases, with 8 bases of the junction left unmatched. Germline V gene data show CDR1 as MDHEN and CDR2 as SYDVKM. CDR3 sequence reads: CASSAGTSGATQYF. The CDR3 region has the DNA TGTGCCAGCAGCGCCGGGACTAGCGGAGCAACGCAGTATTTT. Using reference TRBV28 and TRBJ2-3 for the parts outside the CDR3, the full variable domain is DVKVTQSSRYLVKRTGEKVFLECVQDMDHENMFWYRQDPGLGLRLIYFSYDVKMKEKGDIPEGYSVSREKKERFSLILESASTNQTSMYLCASSAGTSGATQYFGPGTRLTVL.